The clone carrying this T cell receptor beta chain occurred many times. Its target is not known. These data belong to a study of T cell repertoires in cytomegalovirus infection. Across the whole study: Public TCR beta signature analysis indicated the presence of both CMV infection and matching HLA type.

Study-level points and caveats: CMV-specific TCR beta clonotypes restricted by HLA-C were the ones dominating the ex vivo response. The cumulative frequency of public TCR beta families distinguished individuals who carried CMV together with the relevant HLA.

MiXCR, run by TCRdb on the reads, gives a single entry per CDR3 protein. The sample shows approximately 260,000 distinct CDR3 sequences, about 17% of them seen only once. The sequenced sample was CD8+ T cells from PBMCs. This clonotype was sampled from a human donor in good health (CMV status not recorded). Some clones in this sample may be carry-over from other donors' samples.

The CDR3 loop reads CASSLAGGSYGYTF. The CDR3 coding sequence is TGTGCCAGCAGTTTGGCAGGCGGGAGCTATGGCTACACCTTC. The chain uses TRBV28 and TRBJ1-2; unclear D gene. V dropped 3 bases and J dropped 4 bases, with 12 bases sitting between them. CDR3 length: 14 amino acids. Germline loops: CDR1 MDHEN, CDR2 SYDVKM.